This T cell receptor beta chain is from a study of blood T cell repertoires in COVID-19 (dated by TCRdb to 2020 to 2022). A note on the overall study: Samples covering the acute and convalescent phases of COVID-19 were provided by collaborators in the United States, Italy and Spain. The prospective study material was composed of cDNA or gDNA derived from T cells, B-cell-depleted T cells, or PBMCs. Deeply sampled blood TCRbeta repertoires from subjects exposed to, actively infected with, or recovered from COVID-19 were included in the dataset. The repertoires were released in a freely available public database meant as a resource for research on the immune response to SARS-CoV-2. Samples were obtained from the ongoing ImmuneRACE study (first 160 participants) and from over 1,000 subjects provided by 6 global collaborators. Sample metadata almost always included a de-identified subject ID, COVID-19 status, age in years and sex. HLA class I and class II types, where available, came from metadata supplied by the sample provider rather than from assay-based typing.

In the prospective study, participants were about 18 to 95 years old, resided in about two dozen geographic areas of the United States, and were enrolled through a virtual design. To assign participants to cohorts, the prospective study relied on clinical history that participants themselves reported in a screening survey and a study questionnaire. A participant counted as exposed if, within 2 weeks of entering the study, that participant had been in contact with someone who had a PCR-confirmed or clinician-diagnosed COVID-19 case. Mobile phlebotomists in the prospective study collected whole blood, serum and a nasopharyngeal or oropharyngeal swab from every participant. Prospective study participants could optionally give additional blood draws and questionnaires over an approximately two-month period. Before DNA extraction, blood samples from the prospective study were shipped at room temperature or frozen.

CDR1 and CDR2, per the germline V gene, are SGHRS and YFSETQ. The germline ends are 19 bases apart after V is trimmed by 7 bases and J by 3 bases. From the cysteine up to the phenylalanine, the CDR3 has a length of 15 residues. Only the CDR3 part of the read is kept: 45 bases, read in frame from the first base. What the authors observed across the whole study: How much clinical and demographic metadata was included differed by source and by participant, and the metadata was provided uncurated.

The immunoSEQ Assay, a bias-controlled multiplex PCR, was used to amplify TCRbeta CDR3 regions from genomic DNA. In the paper's pipeline: Within the assay, amplification of reference gene primers was used to estimate how many nucleated cells each sample contained. To quantify the absolute abundance of each unique TCRbeta CDR3 rearrangement, sequence reads were collapsed and filtered. For each sample, productive Simpson clonality was calculated by taking the square root of Simpson's diversity index across productive rearrangements. This immuneACCESS table, as held by TCRdb, lists in-frame sequences with V and J called but not all clones. Of the missing ones, under half trace to an unresolved V gene in checked studies; the others have no known cause. V and J calls and clone size are as listed in that table; D and trimming were resolved from the DNA. This sample holds a few hundred thousand clones; about 88% were observed only once. Of the sample, more than 6.5% falls within the top ten clones.

Regarding this clone: What antigen it recognizes has not been identified. No much larger clonotype is one base removed from it; base qualities were not supplied.

The receptor comes from a woman aged 50 to 60 who had been exposed to COVID-19. The sequence joins TRBV5-1 to TRBJ1-1, with no D gene named confidently. The specimen was PBMCs or T cells enriched from blood (not recorded which). CDR3 region: CASAPAGGWDTEAFF. The sequence in DNA is TGCGCCAGCGCCCCGGCGGGAGGCTGGGACACTGAAGCTTTCTTT.